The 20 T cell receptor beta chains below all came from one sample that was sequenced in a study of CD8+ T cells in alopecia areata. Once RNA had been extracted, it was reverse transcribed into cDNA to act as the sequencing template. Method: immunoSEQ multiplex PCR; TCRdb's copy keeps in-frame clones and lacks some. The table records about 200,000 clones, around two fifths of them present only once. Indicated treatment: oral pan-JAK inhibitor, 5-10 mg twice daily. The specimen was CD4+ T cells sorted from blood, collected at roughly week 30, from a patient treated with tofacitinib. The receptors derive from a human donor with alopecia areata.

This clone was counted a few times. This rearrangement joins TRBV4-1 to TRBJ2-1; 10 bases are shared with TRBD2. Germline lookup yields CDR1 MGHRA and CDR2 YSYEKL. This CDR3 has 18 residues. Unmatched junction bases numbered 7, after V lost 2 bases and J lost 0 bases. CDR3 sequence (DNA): TGCGCCAGCAGCCAACAGCCTAGCGGGGGATTCTCCTACAATGAGCAGTTCTTC. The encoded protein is CASSQQPSGGFSYNEQFF.

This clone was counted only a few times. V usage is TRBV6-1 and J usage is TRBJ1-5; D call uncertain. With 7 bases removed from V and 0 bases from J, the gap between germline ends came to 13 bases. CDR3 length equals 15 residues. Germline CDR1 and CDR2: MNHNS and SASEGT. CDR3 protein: CASMVEPASNQPQHF. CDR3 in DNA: TGTGCCAGCATGGTGGAGCCGGCTAGCAATCAGCCCCAGCATTTT.

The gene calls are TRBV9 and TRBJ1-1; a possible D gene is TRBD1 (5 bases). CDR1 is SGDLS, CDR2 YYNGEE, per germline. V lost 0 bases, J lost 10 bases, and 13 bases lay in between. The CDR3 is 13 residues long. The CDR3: CASSVAHEGRAFF. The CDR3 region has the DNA TGTGCCAGCAGCGTAGCTCATGAGGGGAGAGCTTTCTTT.

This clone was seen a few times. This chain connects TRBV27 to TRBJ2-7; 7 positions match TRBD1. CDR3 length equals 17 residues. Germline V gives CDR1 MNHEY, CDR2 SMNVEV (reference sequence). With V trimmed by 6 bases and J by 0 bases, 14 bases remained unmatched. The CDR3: CASRQWVGTADSYEQYF. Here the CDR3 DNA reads TGTGCCAGCAGGCAGTGGGTTGGGACAGCGGACTCCTACGAGCAGTACTTC.

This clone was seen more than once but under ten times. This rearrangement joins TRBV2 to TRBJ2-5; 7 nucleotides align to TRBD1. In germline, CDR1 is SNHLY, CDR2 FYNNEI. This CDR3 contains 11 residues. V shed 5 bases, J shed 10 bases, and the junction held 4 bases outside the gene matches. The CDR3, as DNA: TGTGCCAGCAGTCCCGACAGGGTCCAGTACTTC. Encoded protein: CASSPDRVQYF.

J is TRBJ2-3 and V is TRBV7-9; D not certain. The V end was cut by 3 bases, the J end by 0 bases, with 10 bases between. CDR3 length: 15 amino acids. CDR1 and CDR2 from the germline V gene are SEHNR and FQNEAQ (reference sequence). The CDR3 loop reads CASSFGSLSTDTQYF. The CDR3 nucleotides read TGTGCCAGCAGCTTCGGCTCACTAAGCACAGATACGCAGTATTTT.

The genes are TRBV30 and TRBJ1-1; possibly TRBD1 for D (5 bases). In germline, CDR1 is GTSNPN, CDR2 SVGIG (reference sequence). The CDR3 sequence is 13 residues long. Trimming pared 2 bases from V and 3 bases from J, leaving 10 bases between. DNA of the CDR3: TGTGCCTGGAGTATCAGGGAGCACACTGAAGCTTTCTTT. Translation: CAWSIREHTEAFF.

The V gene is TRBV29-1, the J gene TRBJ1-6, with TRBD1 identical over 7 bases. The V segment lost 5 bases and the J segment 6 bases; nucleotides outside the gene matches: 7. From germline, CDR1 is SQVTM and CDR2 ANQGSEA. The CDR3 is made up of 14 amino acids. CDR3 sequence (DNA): TGCAGCGTTTGTGAAGGGGGCCCTAATTCACCCCTCCACTTT. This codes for CSVCEGGPNSPLHF.

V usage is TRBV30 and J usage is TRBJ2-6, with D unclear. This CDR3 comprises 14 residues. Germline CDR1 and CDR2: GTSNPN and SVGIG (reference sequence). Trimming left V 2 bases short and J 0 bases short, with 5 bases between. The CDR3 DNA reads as TGTGCCTGGAGTTTCGGCTCTGGGGCCAACGTCCTGACTTTC. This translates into CAWSFGSGANVLTF.

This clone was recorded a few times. CDR3 coding DNA: TGTGCCAGCAGCTTATCCGACGGGGCTGACTTCCACTTT. Amino acid sequence: CASSLSDGADFHF. This chain links TRBV7-9 with TRBJ1-6; the D gene is possibly TRBD1 (5 bases). CDR3 size: 13 residues. V was cut by 2 bases and J by 17 bases, with 16 bases left in between. Germline lookup yields CDR1 SEHNR and CDR2 FQNEAQ (reference sequence).

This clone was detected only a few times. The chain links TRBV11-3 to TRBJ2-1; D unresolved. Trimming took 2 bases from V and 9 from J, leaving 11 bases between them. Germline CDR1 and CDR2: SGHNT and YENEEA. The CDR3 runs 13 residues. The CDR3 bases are TGTGCCAGCAGCTTATACCTGAGAACTGAGCAGTTCTTC. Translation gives CASSLYLRTEQFF.

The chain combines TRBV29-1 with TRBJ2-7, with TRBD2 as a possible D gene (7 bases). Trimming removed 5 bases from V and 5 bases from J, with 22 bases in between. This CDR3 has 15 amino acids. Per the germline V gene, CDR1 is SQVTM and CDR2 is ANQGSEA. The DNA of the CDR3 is TGCAGCGTTATTAAGCGGGGAGGGGGGTCCCACGAGCAGTACTTC. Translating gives CSVIKRGGGSHEQYF.

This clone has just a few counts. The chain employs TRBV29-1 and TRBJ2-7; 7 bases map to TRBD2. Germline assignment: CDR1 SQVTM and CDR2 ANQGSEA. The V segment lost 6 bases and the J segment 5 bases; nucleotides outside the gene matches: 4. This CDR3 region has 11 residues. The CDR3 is CSVKTSNEQYF. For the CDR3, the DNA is TGCAGCGTGAAGACTAGCAACGAGCAGTACTTC.

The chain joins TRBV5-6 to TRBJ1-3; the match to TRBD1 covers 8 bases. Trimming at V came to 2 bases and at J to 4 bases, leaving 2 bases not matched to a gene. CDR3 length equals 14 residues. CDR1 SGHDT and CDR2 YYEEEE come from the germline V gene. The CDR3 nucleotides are TGTGCCAGCAGCTTCAGGGGGCGCGGAAACACCATATATTTT. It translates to CASSFRGRGNTIYF.

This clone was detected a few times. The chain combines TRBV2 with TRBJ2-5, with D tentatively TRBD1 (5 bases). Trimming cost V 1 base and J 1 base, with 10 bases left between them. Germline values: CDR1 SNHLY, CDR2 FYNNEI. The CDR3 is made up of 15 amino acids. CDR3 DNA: TGTGCCAGCAGTGAAGAAGGGGTCCGCCAAGAGACCCAGTACTTC. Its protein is CASSEEGVRQETQYF. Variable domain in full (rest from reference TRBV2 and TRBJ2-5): EPEVTQTPSHQVTQMGQEVILRCVPISNHLYFYWYRQILGQKVEFLVSFYNNEISEKSEIFDDQFSVERPDGSNFTLKIRSTKLEDSAMYFCASSEEGVRQETQYFGPGTRLLVL.

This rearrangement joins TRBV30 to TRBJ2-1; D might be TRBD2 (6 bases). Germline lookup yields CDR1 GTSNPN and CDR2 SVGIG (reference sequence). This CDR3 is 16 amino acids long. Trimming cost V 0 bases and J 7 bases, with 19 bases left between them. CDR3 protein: CAWSVLGGTQRNEQFF. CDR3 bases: TGTGCCTGGAGTGTACTAGGCGGGACTCAAAGGAATGAGCAGTTCTTC.

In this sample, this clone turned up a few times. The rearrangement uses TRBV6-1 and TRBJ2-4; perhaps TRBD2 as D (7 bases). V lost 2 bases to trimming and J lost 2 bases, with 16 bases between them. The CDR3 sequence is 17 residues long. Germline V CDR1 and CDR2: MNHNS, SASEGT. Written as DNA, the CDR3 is TGTGCCAGCAGTGAAATAGGCGGGGGCTCGACCAAAAACATTCAGTACTTC. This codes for CASSEIGGGSTKNIQYF.

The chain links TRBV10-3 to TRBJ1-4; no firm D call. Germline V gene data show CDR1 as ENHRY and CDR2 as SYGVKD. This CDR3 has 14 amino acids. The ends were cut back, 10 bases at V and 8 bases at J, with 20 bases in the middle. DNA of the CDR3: TGTGCCAGCATCGCGACCCCCAGTGGGGAAAAACTGTTTTTT. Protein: CASIATPSGEKLFF.

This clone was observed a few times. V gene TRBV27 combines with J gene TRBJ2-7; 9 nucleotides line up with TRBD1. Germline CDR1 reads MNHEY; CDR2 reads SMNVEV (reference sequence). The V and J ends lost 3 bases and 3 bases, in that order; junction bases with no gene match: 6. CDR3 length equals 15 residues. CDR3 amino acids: CASSFGTGRVYEQYF. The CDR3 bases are TGTGCCAGCAGTTTCGGGACAGGGAGGGTCTACGAGCAGTACTTC.

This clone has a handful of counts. CDR3 nucleotide sequence: TGTGCCTGGAGTTACGCTAGCTCTCGCTACGAGCAGTACTTC. It specifies CAWSYASSRYEQYF. J is TRBJ2-7 and V is TRBV30; a possible D gene is TRBD2 (5 bases). CDR3 length: 14 amino acids. Trimming left V 2 bases short and J 3 bases short, with 14 bases between. Germline V gene lookup returns CDR1 GTSNPN and CDR2 SVGIG (reference sequence).